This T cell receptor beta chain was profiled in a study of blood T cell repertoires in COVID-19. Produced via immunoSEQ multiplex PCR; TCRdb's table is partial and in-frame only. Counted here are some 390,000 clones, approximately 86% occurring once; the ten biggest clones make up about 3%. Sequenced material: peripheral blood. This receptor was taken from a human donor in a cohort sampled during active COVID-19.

The CDR3 sequence: CASSSGASNQPQHF. The DNA for the CDR3 is TGTGCCAGCAGCTCAGGGGCGAGCAATCAGCCCCAGCATTTT. This chain uses TRBV7-8 with TRBJ1-5; possible D gene TRBD1, 6 bases. CDR1 and CDR2 (germline): SGHVS, FQNEAQ. With 4 bases removed from V and 1 base from J, the gap between germline ends came to 8 bases. This CDR3 has 14 residues.